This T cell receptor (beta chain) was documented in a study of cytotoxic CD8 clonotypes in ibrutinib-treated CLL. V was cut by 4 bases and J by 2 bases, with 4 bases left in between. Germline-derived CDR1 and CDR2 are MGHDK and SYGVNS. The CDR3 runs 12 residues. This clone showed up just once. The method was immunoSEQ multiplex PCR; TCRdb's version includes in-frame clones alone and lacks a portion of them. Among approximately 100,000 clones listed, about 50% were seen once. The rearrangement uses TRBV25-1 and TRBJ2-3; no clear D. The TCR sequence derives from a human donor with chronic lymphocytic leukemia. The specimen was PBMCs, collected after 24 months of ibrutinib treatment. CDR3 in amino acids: CASSGDTDTQYF. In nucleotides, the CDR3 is TGTGCCAGCAGTGGGGACACAGATACGCAGTATTTT.